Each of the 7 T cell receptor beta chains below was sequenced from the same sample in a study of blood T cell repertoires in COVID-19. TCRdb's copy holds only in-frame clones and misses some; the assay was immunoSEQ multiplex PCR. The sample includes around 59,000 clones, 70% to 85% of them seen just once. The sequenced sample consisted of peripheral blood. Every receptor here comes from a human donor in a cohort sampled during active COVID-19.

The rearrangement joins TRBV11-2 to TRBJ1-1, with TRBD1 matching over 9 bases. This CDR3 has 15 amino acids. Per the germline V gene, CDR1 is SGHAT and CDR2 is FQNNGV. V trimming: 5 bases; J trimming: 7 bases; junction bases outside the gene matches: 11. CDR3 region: CASSHRDRAMGEAFF. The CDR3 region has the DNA TGTGCCAGCAGCCACCGGGACAGGGCGATGGGTGAAGCTTTCTTT.

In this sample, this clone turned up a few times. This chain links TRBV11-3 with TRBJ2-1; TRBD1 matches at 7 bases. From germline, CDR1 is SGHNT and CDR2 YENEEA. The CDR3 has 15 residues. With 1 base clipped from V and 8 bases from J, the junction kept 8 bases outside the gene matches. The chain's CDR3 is CASSLGSTGVDEQFF. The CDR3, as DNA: TGTGCCAGCAGCTTAGGTTCAACAGGGGTGGATGAGCAGTTCTTC. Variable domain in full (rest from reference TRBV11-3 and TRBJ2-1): EAGVVQSPRYKIIEKKQPVAFWCNPISGHNTLYWYLQNLGQGPELLIRYENEEAVDDSQLPKDRFSAERLKGVDSTLKIQPAELGDSAVYLCASSLGSTGVDEQFFGPGTRLTVL.

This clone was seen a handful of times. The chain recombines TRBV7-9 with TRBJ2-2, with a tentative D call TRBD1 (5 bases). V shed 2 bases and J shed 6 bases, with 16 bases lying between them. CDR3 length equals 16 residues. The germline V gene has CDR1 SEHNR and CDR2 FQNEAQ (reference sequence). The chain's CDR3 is CASSLMDTGWAGELFF. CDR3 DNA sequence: TGTGCCAGCAGCTTAATGGACACGGGTTGGGCCGGGGAGCTGTTTTTT.

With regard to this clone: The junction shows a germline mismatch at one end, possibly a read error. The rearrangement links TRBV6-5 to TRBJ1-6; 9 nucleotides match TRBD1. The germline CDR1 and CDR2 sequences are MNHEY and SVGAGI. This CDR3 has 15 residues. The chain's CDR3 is CASRPGQGYSSPLHF. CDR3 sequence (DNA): TGTGCCAGCAGGCCGGGACAGGGTTATAGTTCACCCCTCCACTTT.

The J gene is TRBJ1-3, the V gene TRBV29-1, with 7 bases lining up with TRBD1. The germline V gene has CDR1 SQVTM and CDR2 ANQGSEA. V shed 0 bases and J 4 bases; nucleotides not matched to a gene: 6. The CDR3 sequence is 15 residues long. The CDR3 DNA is TGCAGCGTTGAAGATCCACAGGGGTTGGGAAACACCATATATTTT. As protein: CSVEDPQGLGNTIYF.

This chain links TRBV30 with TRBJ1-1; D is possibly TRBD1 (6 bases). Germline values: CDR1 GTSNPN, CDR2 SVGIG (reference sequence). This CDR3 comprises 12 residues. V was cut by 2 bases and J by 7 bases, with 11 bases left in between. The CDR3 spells CAWSRRTDEAFF. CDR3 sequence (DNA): TGTGCCTGGAGTCGCCGGACAGATGAAGCTTTCTTT.

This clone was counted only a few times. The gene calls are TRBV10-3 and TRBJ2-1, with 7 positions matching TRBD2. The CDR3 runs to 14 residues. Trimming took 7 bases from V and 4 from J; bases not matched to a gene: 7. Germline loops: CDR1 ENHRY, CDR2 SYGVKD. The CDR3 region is CAITERDSYNEQFF. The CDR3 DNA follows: TGTGCCATCACAGAGCGGGACTCTTACAATGAGCAGTTCTTC.